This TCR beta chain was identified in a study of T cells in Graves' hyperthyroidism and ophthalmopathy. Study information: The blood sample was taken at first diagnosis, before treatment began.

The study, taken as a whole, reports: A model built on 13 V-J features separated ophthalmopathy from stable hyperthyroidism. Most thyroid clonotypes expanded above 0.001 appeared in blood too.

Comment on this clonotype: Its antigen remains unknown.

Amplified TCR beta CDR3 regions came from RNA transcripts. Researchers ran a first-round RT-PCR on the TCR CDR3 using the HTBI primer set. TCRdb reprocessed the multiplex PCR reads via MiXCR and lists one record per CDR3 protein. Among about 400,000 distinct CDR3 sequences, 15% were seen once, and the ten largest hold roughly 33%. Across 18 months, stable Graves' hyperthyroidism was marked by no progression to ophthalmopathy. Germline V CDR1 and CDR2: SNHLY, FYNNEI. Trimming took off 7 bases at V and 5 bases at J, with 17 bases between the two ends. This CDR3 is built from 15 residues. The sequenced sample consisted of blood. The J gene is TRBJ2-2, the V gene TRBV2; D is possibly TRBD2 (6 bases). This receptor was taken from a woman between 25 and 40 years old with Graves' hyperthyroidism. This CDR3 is CASTRARGGTGELFF. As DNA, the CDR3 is TGTGCCAGCACCCGAGCTAGAGGAGGGACCGGGGAGCTGTTTTTT.